The rows below give T cell receptor beta chains drawn from one sample of a study of CD8+CD57+ T cells in acquired aplastic anemia. TCRdb re-analysed the reads in MiXCR, keeping a single row per CDR3 protein. The sample has roughly 300,000 distinct CDR3 sequences, 45% to 70% seen once; the top ten hold 6.5% to 10%. The sequencing input was sorted CD4+, CD8+, or CD8+CD57+ T cells (not recorded which) from PBMCs. The receptors stem from a human donor with severe aplastic anemia or a healthy control (not recorded which). Both conserved end residues are part of each CDR3. Each record gives: J gene, V gene, CDR3 protein.

J: TRBJ2-5; V: TRBV7-2; CDR3: CAGGGRETQYF
J: TRBJ1-2; V: TRBV5-1; CDR3: CASSQNQKGLHGYTF
J: TRBJ1-6; V: TRBV5-8; CDR3: CASRNSGTGENSPLHF
J: TRBJ1-5; V: TRBV2; CDR3: CASSELDLNQPQHF
J: TRBJ1-1; V: TRBV27; CDR3: CASGSRGRDTEAFF
J: TRBJ2-5; V: TRBV7-9; CDR3: CASSPDPETQYF
J: TRBJ2-5; V: TRBV5-4; CDR3: CASSGPGGETQYF
J: TRBJ2-1; V: TRBV24-1; CDR3: CATSASPGTSGTHDEQFF
J: TRBJ1-6; V: TRBV6-5; CDR3: CASRRTGTVNSPLHF
J: TRBJ1-1; V: TRBV7-6; CDR3: CASSPNGGRSEAFF
J: TRBJ1-5; V: TRBV12-3/TRBV12-4; CDR3: CASTRTGDSNQPQHF
J: TRBJ1-5; V: TRBV2; CDR3: CASSERVDRNQPQHF
J: TRBJ2-2; V: TRBV2; CDR3: CASSRDRANTGELFF
J: TRBJ2-3; V: TRBV19; CDR3: CASSIVFSSTDTQYF
J: TRBJ2-1; V: TRBV2; CDR3: CASSGAGAGFNEQFF
J: TRBJ1-6; V: TRBV5-6; CDR3: CASSSRTVYNSPLHF
J: TRBJ1-1; V: TRBV5-6; CDR3: CASSLVGTGNTEAFF
J: TRBJ1-2; V: TRBV5-6; CDR3: CASSLSGKGAGLIYGYTF
J: TRBJ2-7; V: TRBV27; CDR3: CASSSPTLSYEQYF
J: TRBJ2-5; V: TRBV15; CDR3: CATSRGGTSGGLWETQYF
J: TRBJ1-2; V: TRBV7-2; CDR3: CASSLAIGREGYTF
J: TRBJ2-1; V: TRBV20-1; CDR3: CSALASEGSYNEQFF
J: TRBJ2-7; V: TRBV2; CDR3: CASRAGTVLYEQYF